The clone carrying this T cell receptor (beta chain) appeared a few times. This sample is drawn from a study of blood T cells in healthy people across ages. Germline CDR1 reads KGHSH; CDR2 reads LQKENI. The CDR3 length is 13 residues. A second PCR of roughly 7 to 11 cycles used a sample-barcoded 5' primer and a J-beta primer mix. TCRdb analysed the 5' RACE reads with MiXCR anew, one entry per CDR3 protein. Of some 690,000 distinct CDR3 sequences detected, about 24% appear once; the ten largest clones hold 20% to 25%. The clonotype was recovered from an older man in good health. The chain has TRBV18 and TRBJ2-1; D gene uncertain. Judging by the DNA end, TRBJ2-7 fits better; the J call may be wrong. The sequencing input was blood. The chain's CDR3 is CASSPGNLREQYF. CDR3 sequence (DNA): TGTGCCAGCTCACCAGGAAACCTACGGGAGCAGTACTTC.